This TCR beta chain comes out of a study of blood T cell repertoires in COVID-19 (dated by TCRdb to about 2020). Regarding the study in general: Samples from collaborators originated in the United States, Italy and Spain and spanned both the acute and convalescent phases of COVID-19. The prospective study material was composed of cDNA or gDNA derived from T cells, B-cell-depleted T cells, or PBMCs. Subjects who had been exposed to COVID-19, were actively infected with it, or had recovered from it provided the deeply sampled blood TCRbeta repertoires that made up the dataset. The repertoires were made available in a free public database intended to serve as a resource for research on the immune response to SARS-CoV-2. Samples came from the ongoing ImmuneRACE study (first 160 participants) plus 1,254 subjects from 6 global collaborators. Nearly every sample came with metadata listing a de-identified subject ID, COVID-19 status, age in years and sex. Where HLA class I and class II types were available, the types were taken from metadata supplied by the sample provider, not from assay-based typing.

Regarding this clone: The specificity of this receptor is unknown. No base quality values were provided; no much bigger clone lies one nucleotide off.

TCRbeta CDR3 regions were amplified from genomic DNA by means of the immunoSEQ Assay, a bias-controlled multiplex PCR. Regarding the original processing steps: The number of nucleated cells in each sample was estimated by amplification of reference gene primers within the assay. Sequence reads were collapsed and filtered to measure the absolute abundance of every unique TCRbeta CDR3 rearrangement. For each sample, productive Simpson clonality was calculated by taking the square root of Simpson's diversity index across productive rearrangements. TCRdb mirrors the immuneACCESS table, restricted to in-frame sequences. Some clones are absent from its copies; in checked studies, under half trace to an unresolved V gene, and the reason for the others is unknown. That table furnishes V, J and clone size, whereas the DNA furnished D and trimming. The sample data list about 60,000 clones, and roughly 74% of these were observed just once. The top ten hold about 25% of the sample.

The germline V gene (reference sequence) sets CDR1 to DFQATT and CDR2 to SNEGSKA. The junction shows trimming of 3 bases on V and 0 bases on J, plus 9 bases between the germline ends. The CDR3 contains 14 residues, cysteine and phenylalanine counted. Only the CDR3 DNA is retained, 42 bases long and in frame from the first base. Study-wide findings and limitations: How much clinical and demographic metadata was included differed by source and by participant, and the metadata was provided uncurated.

Each collaborating institution followed its own protocols to collect whole blood in K2EDTA tubes. For TCRbeta analysis, collaborators shipped samples as frozen whole blood, isolated PBMCs, or DNA extracted from either of those sample types. The receptor comes from a human donor in a cohort sampled during active COVID-19. The V and J genes are TRBV20-1 and TRBJ2-1, with TRBD2 perhaps the D gene, on 7 matching bases. The sequencing sample was made of peripheral blood. This receptor has the CDR3 CSASRGASYNEQFF. In nucleotides, the sequence is TGCAGTGCTAGTCGGGGGGCCTCCTACAATGAGCAGTTCTTC.